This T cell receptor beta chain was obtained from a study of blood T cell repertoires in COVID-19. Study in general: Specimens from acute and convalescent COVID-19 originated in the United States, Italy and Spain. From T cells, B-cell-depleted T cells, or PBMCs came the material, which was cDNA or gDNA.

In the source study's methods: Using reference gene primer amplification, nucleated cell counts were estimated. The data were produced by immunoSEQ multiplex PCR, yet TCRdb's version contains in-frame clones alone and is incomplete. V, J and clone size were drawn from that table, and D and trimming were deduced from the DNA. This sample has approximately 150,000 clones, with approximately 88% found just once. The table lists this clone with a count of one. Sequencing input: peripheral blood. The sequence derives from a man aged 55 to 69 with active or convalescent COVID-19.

The CDR3, as DNA: TGTGCCAGCAGTTCTACAGGGTTCGCCTACGAGCAGTACTTC. This translates into CASSSTGFAYEQYF. This chain links TRBV5-6 with TRBJ2-7; TRBD1 might be the D (6 bases). Trimming left V 5 bases short and J 2 bases short, with 14 bases between. The CDR3 length is 14 residues. The V gene's germline CDR1 is SGHDT and CDR2 YYEEEE.